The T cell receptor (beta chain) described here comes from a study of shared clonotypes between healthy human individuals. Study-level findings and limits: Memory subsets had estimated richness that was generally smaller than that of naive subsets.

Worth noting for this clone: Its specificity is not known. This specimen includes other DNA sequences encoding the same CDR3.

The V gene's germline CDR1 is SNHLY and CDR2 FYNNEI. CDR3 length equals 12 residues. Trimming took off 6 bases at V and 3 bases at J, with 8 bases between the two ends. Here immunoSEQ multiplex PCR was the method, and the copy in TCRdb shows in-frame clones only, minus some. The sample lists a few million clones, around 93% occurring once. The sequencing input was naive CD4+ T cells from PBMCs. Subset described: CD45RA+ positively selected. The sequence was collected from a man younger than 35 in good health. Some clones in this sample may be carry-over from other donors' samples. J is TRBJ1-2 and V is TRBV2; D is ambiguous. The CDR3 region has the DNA TGTGCCAGCAGAGGCAGAGACTATGGCTACACCTTC. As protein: CASRGRDYGYTF. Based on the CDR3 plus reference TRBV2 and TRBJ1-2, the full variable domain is EPEVTQTPSHQVTQMGQEVILRCVPISNHLYFYWYRQILGQKVEFLVSFYNNEISEKSEIFDDQFSVERPDGSNFTLKIRSTKLEDSAMYFCASRGRDYGYTFGSGTRLTVV.